This paragraph reports one T cell receptor (beta chain). No cognate antigen has been identified for it. Base qualities were left out, and no much larger clone turns up one base away. The data originate from a study of cytomegalovirus exposure and HLA in healthy donors (dated by TCRdb to the late 2010s). As for the study more broadly: The roughly 650 repertoires of the first cohort and the 110 or so validation repertoires were produced on the same platform, according to a later analysis. The study aimed to test whether cataloging public T cell receptors could reveal signatures of past pathogen exposure. Along with the approximately 620-subject first cohort, a separate validation cohort of 120 different subjects was used. The study combined high-throughput TCR immunosequencing, statistical association of individual TCRs with disease status, and machine learning to predict cytomegalovirus infection status. Overall study results and their limits: The classifier was reported to diagnose cytomegalovirus status with high specificity and sensitivity in both the original cohort and the validation cohort. While some public TCRs were present in many individuals, most TCR sequences turned up only very rarely across donors. The validation cohort had no HLA typing available for a later analysis, so co-occurrence within that cohort was assessed over all 120 or so repertoires. The authors suggested that the approach could potentially be extended to other disease states and immunological phenotypes. The study listed 150 to 200 TCR beta chains as associated with cytomegalovirus. In vitro tests confirmed that a few of the cytomegalovirus-associated TCR beta chains recognize cytomegalovirus antigens. In a later analysis, TCRs clustered in the first cohort were found to also tend to co-occur in the 120 or so validation repertoires, with 85% to 95% of cluster scores above 0.

The germline V gene yields MNHNS for CDR1 and SASEGT for CDR2. The germline ends are 6 bases apart after V is trimmed by 8 bases and J by 2 bases. The CDR3, cysteine through phenylalanine, is 11 amino acids long. The only DNA kept is the CDR3, 33 bases in frame from the first base. To prepare the library, the immunoSEQ multiplex PCR assay was applied. On the authors' methods: A statistical classification framework was developed to diagnose cytomegalovirus status using the catalog of TCR beta chain sequences. Imported from immuneACCESS, the table was reduced by TCRdb to in-frame sequences with V and J called. These copies leave out some clones; in studies compared against another copy, an unresolved V gene accounts for under half, and the cause of the remainder is not known. V, J and clone size are taken as reported in that table, and D and trimming were inferred from the DNA itself. The sample table contains some 45,000 clones; only one count was recorded for approximately 90% of them. The ten largest account for over 5.5% of the sample.

The donors belonged to the validation cohort of around 130 subjects, which was separate from the approximately 610-subject first cohort. This chain joins TRBV6-1 to TRBJ1-1; the D gene assignment is ambiguous. The source of this sequence is a man aged 18-30 years in good health and CMV-seronegative. The sequenced material came from PBMCs. The CDR3 corresponds to CASEENTEAFF. The DNA sequence is given as TGTGCCAGCGAGGAAAACACTGAAGCTTTCTTT.